These 22 T cell receptor beta chains came from one sample sequenced in a study of blood T cells in healthy people across ages. A sample-barcoded 5' primer and a J-beta primer mix were used in a second PCR of roughly 6 to 11 cycles. TCRdb re-analysed the 5' RACE reads in MiXCR, keeping a single row per CDR3 protein. The sample has about 580,000 distinct CDR3 sequences; 40% to 55% are singletons. The source material was blood. These receptors came from a man aged 80 or over in good health.

This sequence joins TRBV12-3 or TRBV12-4 and TRBJ1-2; no clear D gene. Trimming removed 6 bases at V and 8 bases at J, with 19 bases between. The CDR3 is 14 residues long. The DNA of the CDR3 is TGTGCCAGCAGCCCCGGGCTTACCGGGCTGGGCTACACCTTC. Translation gives CASSPGLTGLGYTF.

The rearrangement joins TRBV29-1 to TRBJ1-5, with 7 bases aligning to TRBD1. The junction had 14 bases not matched to a gene; V was cut back by 0 bases and J by 6 bases. CDR3 length: 17 amino acids. Per germline, CDR1 SQVTM and CDR2 ANQGSEA. The CDR3 nucleotides read TGCAGCGTTGAAGATCTTCAGGGGGGAGGCCTAGCTCAGCCCCAGCATTTT. Protein product: CSVEDLQGGGLAQPQHF.

This clonotype was counted between two and nine times. The chain combines TRBV5-1 with TRBJ1-6; 8 nucleotides align to TRBD1. Germline CDR1 is SGHRS and CDR2 is YFSETQ. Unmatched junction bases numbered 6, after V lost 3 bases and J lost 1 base. This CDR3 is built from 17 residues. The CDR3 spells CASSWMDRESYNSPLHF. Written as DNA, the CDR3 is TGCGCCAGCAGCTGGATGGACAGGGAGTCCTATAATTCACCCCTCCACTTT.

The chain is built from TRBV7-2 and TRBJ1-2; 9 bases line up with TRBD1. Germline V lookup: CDR1 SGHTA, CDR2 FQGNSA. The ends lost 4 bases at V and 2 bases at J; junction bases unmatched: 2. The CDR3 is made up of 14 amino acids. The CDR3 DNA is TGTGCCAGCAGCTGGACAGGGGAGAACTATGGCTACACCTTC. This encodes CASSWTGENYGYTF.

The DNA of the CDR3 is TGCAGTGCTACTGGCCCCGTTATCTACAATGAGCAGTACTTC. Amino acids: CSATGPVIYNEQYF. The rearrangement uses TRBV20-1 and TRBJ2-1; D unclear. TRBJ2-7 matches the DNA end more closely, so the J call is doubtful. The germline gives CDR1 DFQATT, CDR2 SNEGSKA (reference sequence). The CDR3 covers 14 residues.

This clonotype was counted a few times. CDR3 region: CASSRVFGENTEAFF. The CDR3 DNA is TGTGCCAGCAGCCGAGTCTTCGGGGAGAACACTGAAGCTTTCTTT. The chain is built from TRBV4-2 and TRBJ1-1; D is ambiguous. Germline V gene lookup returns CDR1 LGHNA and CDR2 YNFKEQ. The CDR3 is made up of 15 amino acids. The ends were cut back, 4 bases at V and 1 base at J, with 13 bases in the middle.

This clonotype was counted between two and nine times. The J gene is TRBJ2-1, the V gene TRBV2; TRBD2 matches at 13 bases. The germline gives CDR1 SNHLY, CDR2 FYNNEI. J gave up 9 bases and V 4 bases, and 9 bases lay outside the gene matches. The CDR3 loop spans 16 amino acids. DNA for the CDR3: TGTGCCAGCAGTGGGTGGACTAGCGGGGGTTTTCCTGAGCAGTTCTTC. Translating gives CASSGWTSGGFPEQFF. Full variable domain (rest looked up from reference TRBV2 and TRBJ2-1): EPEVTQTPSHQVTQMGQEVILRCVPISNHLYFYWYRQILGQKVEFLVSFYNNEISEKSEIFDDQFSVERPDGSNFTLKIRSTKLEDSAMYFCASSGWTSGGFPEQFFGPGTRLTVL.

This clonotype was seen a handful of times. A much more abundant neighbour one base away suggests this may be a read error. The rearrangement joins TRBV20-1 to TRBJ1-2; 7 bases are a match to TRBD1. Germline CDR1 reads DFQATT; CDR2 reads SNEGSKA (reference sequence). V shed 5 bases and J 6 bases; nucleotides not matched to a gene: 6. The CDR3 runs 12 residues. DNA of the CDR3: TGCAGTGCTTGCCGACAGGGAAATGGCTACACCTTC. Its translation: CSACRQGNGYTF.

As regards this clonotype: The junction does not match germline at one end; this may be a read error. The chain recombines TRBV24-1 with TRBJ2-1, with 10 positions matching TRBD2. Germline CDR1 reads KGHDR; CDR2 reads SFDVKD. The CDR3 length is 14 residues. The CDR3: CATSASGSINEQFF. The CDR3 nucleotides read TGTGCCACGAGTGCTAGCGGGAGCATCAATGAGCAGTTCTTC.

The CDR3 nucleotides read TGCGCCAGCAGCCTATCCGGGACAGCTAACACCGGGGAGCTGTTTTTT. Amino acid sequence: CASSLSGTANTGELFF. This rearrangement joins TRBV5-1 to TRBJ2-2; TRBD1 matches 7 bases. The V gene end was trimmed by 4 bases and the J gene end by 2 bases; junction bases not matched to a gene: 8. The CDR3 totals 16 residues. Germline V gene lookup returns CDR1 SGHRS and CDR2 YFSETQ.

The J gene is TRBJ2-1, the V gene TRBV15; TRBD1 or TRBD2 may be the D gene (5 bases each). Germline V gives CDR1 LNHNV, CDR2 YYDKDF (reference sequence). The CDR3 extends over 16 amino acids. V was trimmed by 0 bases and J by 8 bases, leaving 17 bases between them. As DNA, the CDR3 is TGTGCCACCAGCAGAGATGGCGTCCCGAGGGGCTATGAGCAGTTCTTC. Residues: CATSRDGVPRGYEQFF.

V usage is TRBV6-2 or TRBV6-3 and J usage is TRBJ2-4, with a tentative D call TRBD2 (5 bases). The CDR3 runs to 11 residues. The germline V gene encodes CDR1 MNHEY and CDR2 SVGEGT. Trimming left V 8 bases short and J 13 bases short, with 15 bases between. The CDR3: CASGRLGEQYF. The CDR3, as DNA: TGTGCCAGCGGCCGTCTCGGGGAGCAGTACTTC.

This clonotype has just a few counts. The chain carries TRBV12-3 or TRBV12-4 and TRBJ2-1; a weak D match, TRBD2 (5 bases). V shed 1 base and J shed 0 bases, with 7 bases lying between them. There are 15 residues in the CDR3. CDR3 protein: CASSLGAASYNEQFF. The DNA for the CDR3 is TGTGCCAGCAGTTTAGGAGCGGCCTCCTACAATGAGCAGTTCTTC.

The V and J genes are TRBV11-2 and TRBJ1-2, with D possibly matching TRBD1 (5 bases). Germline V gene sequence: CDR1 SGHAT, CDR2 FQNNGV. Between the trimmed V and J ends, which lost 2 bases and 7 bases, there was a span of 20 bases. CDR3 length: 16 residues. CDR3 nucleotide sequence: TGTGCCAGCAGCTTAACGGGGGAGTGGGGGAAAGCTGGCTACACCTTC. Translation: CASSLTGEWGKAGYTF.

The table lists this clonotype with a few counts. The gene calls are TRBV13 and TRBJ2-5; D gene ambiguous. The J call may be faulty, since TRBJ2-7 better matches the DNA end. Germline lookup yields CDR1 PRHDT and CDR2 FYEKMQ (reference sequence). CDR3 length equals 12 residues. CDR3 in amino acids: CASSLPPGEQYF. Here the CDR3 DNA reads TGTGCCAGCAGTTTACCGCCGGGCGAGCAGTACTTC.

This sequence joins TRBV20-1 and TRBJ2-7; 8 bases align to TRBD2. The CDR3 has 15 amino acids. Germline assignment: CDR1 DFQATT and CDR2 SNEGSKA (reference sequence). V lost 1 base, J lost 4 bases, and 9 bases stayed unmatched. CDR3 amino acids: CSARGRSGNRYEQYF. CDR3 nucleotides: TGCAGTGCTAGAGGTCGTAGCGGGAACCGATACGAGCAGTACTTC.

The CDR3 DNA sequence: TGTGCCAGCAGCTTTCTAGCAGTTAGCAACAATGAGCAGTTCTTC. Translation: CASSFLAVSNNEQFF. The V gene is TRBV7-9, the J gene TRBJ2-1; possible D gene TRBD2, 5 bases. The CDR3 sequence is 15 residues long. V shed 3 bases and J shed 5 bases, with 14 bases lying between them. Per germline, CDR1 SEHNR and CDR2 FQNEAQ (reference sequence).

This clonotype was counted between two and nine times. This chain joins TRBV5-1 and TRBJ2-7, with 8 bases matching TRBD1. Trimming cost V 1 base and J 3 bases; bases outside gene matches: 6. This CDR3 is built from 15 residues. CDR1 is SGHRS, CDR2 YFSETQ, per germline. This chain's CDR3 is CASSLTGQGYYEQYF. The CDR3 bases are TGCGCCAGCAGCTTGACCGGACAGGGTTACTACGAGCAGTACTTC.

Turning to this clonotype: An end of the junction differs from the germline gene, which may be a read error. This chain connects TRBV7-9 to TRBJ2-7, with D unclear. From germline, CDR1 is SEHNR and CDR2 FQNEAQ (reference sequence). The CDR3 length is 14 residues. As DNA, the CDR3 is TGTGCCAACAGCTTAGATGTGGTCTCCTACGAGCAGTACTTC. As protein: CANSLDVVSYEQYF.

CDR3 protein: CSVEDRTYEQYF. The CDR3 nucleotides read TGCAGCGTTGAAGATCGAACTTACGAGCAGTACTTC. The chain has TRBV29-1 and TRBJ2-7; D is unclear. This CDR3 region has 12 residues. In germline, CDR1 is SQVTM, CDR2 ANQGSEA. Trimming pared 0 bases from V and 4 bases from J, leaving 7 bases between.

The chain couples TRBV7-2 to TRBJ2-3, with TRBD1 matching over 8 bases. From germline, CDR1 is SGHTA and CDR2 FQGNSA. CDR3 length: 14 residues. Losses at the gene ends were 2 bases for V and 6 bases for J; bases not matched to a gene: 4. CDR3 protein: CASSLRQGSDTQYF. The CDR3 nucleotides are TGTGCCAGCAGCTTACGACAGGGGTCCGATACGCAGTATTTT. Filled out from reference TRBV7-2 and TRBJ2-3, the complete variable domain reads GAGVSQSPSNKVTEKGKDVELRCDPISGHTALYWYRQSLGQGLEFLIYFQGNSAPDKSGLPSDRFSAERTGGSVSTLTIQRTQQEDSAVYLCASSLRQGSDTQYFGPGTRLTVL.

This clonotype was found a few times. The chain has TRBV5-1 and TRBJ2-1; D may correspond to TRBD1 or TRBD2 (5 bases each). Looked up from germline, CDR1 is SGHRS and CDR2 is YFSETQ. The V end lost 0 bases, the J end lost 1 base, and 11 bases lay between the germline ends. The CDR3 loop spans 16 amino acids. The CDR3 region is CASSLDGGDSYNEQFF. In DNA form, the CDR3 reads TGCGCCAGCAGCTTGGATGGGGGTGATTCCTACAATGAGCAGTTCTTC.